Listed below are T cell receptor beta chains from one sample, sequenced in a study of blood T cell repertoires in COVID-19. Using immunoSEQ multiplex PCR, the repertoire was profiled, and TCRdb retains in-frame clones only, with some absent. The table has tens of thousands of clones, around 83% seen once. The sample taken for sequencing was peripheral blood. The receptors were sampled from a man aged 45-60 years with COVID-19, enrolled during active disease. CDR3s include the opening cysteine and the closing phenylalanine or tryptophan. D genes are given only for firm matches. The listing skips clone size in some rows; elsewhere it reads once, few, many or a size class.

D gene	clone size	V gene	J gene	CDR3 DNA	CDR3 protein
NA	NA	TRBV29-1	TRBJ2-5	TGCAGCGTTTCGAAAGGGGCAGGGGGGCAAGAGACCCAGTACTTC	CSVSKGAGGQETQYF
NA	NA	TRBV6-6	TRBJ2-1	TGTGCCAGCAGTCCGACTGCCAACAATGAGCAGTTCTTC	CASSPTANNEQFF
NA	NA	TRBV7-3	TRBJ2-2	TGTGCCAGCGGAAGACAGCCTACCGGGGAGCTGTTTTTT	CASGRQPTGELFF
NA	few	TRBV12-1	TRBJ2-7	TGTGCCAGCAGCTTTGCTGCAGACAGGGGGGTATACGAGCAGTACTTC	CASSFAADRGVYEQYF
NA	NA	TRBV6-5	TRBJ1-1	TGTGCCAGCAGTTACACTTTCACGTCCAACACTGAAGCTTTCTTT	CASSYTFTSNTEAFF
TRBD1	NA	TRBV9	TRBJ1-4	TGTGCCAGCAGCGCGAGCCCCGGGACAGGCGAAAAACTGTTTTTT	CASSASPGTGEKLFF
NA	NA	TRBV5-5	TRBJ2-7	TGTGCCAGCAGCTTGCATCAGGGCAACGGCGAGCAGTACTTC	CASSLHQGNGEQYF
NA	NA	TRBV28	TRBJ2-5	TGTGCCAGCAGTTTTGGGGGGATCCCGACCCAGTACTTC	CASSFGGIPTQYF
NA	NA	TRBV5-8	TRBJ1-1	TGTGCCAGCAGCCTGGACATCCCGAACACTGAAGCTTTCTTT	CASSLDIPNTEAFF
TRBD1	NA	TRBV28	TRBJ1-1	TGTGCCAGCAGTCCCGTTAAGGGGGCGAGAAGTGAAGCTTTCTTT	CASSPVKGARSEAFF
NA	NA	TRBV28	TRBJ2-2	TGTGCCAGCAGTTTAAGTAGCACCGGGGAGCTGTTTTTT	CASSLSSTGELFF
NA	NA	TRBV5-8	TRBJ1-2	TGTGCCAGCAGCTTGGGCAACGGCTATGGCTACACCTTC	CASSLGNGYGYTF